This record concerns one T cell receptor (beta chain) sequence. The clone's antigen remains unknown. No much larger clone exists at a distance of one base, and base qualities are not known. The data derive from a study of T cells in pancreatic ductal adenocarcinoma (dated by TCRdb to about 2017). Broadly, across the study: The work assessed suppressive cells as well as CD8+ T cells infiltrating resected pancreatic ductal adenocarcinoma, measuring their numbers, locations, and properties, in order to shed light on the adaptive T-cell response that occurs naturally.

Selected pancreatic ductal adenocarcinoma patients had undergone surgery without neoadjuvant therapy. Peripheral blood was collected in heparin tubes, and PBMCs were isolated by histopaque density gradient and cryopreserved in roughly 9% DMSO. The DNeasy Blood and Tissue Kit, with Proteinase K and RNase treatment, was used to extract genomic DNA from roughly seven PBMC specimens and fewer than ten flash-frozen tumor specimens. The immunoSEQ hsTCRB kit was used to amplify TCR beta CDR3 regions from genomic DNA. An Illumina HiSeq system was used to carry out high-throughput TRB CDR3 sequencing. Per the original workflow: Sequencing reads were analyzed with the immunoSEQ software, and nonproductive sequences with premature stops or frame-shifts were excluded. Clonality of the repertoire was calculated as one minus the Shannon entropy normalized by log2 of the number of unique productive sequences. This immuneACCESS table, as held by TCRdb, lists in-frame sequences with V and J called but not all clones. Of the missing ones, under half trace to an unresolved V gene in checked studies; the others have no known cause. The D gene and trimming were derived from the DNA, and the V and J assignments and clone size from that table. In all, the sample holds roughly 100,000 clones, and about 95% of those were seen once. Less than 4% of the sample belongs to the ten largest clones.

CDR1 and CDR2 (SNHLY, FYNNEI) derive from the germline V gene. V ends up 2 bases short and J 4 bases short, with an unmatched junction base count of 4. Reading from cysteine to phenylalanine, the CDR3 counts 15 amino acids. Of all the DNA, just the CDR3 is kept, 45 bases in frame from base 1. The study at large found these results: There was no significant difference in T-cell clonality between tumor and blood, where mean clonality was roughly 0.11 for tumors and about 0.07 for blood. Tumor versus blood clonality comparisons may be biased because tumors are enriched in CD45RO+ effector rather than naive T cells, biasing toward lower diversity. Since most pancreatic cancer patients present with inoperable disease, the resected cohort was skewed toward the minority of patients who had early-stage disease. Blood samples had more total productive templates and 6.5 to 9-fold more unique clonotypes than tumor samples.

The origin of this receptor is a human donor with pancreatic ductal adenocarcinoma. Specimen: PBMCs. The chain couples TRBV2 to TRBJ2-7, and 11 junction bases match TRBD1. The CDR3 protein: CASSEWDRGFYEQYF. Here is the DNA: TGTGCCAGCAGTGAATGGGACAGGGGGTTTTACGAGCAGTACTTC.